This entry features one TCR beta chain sequence. This record belongs to a study of regulatory T cells in long-lasting Graves disease. Described time point: persistent/refractory GD, antithyroid drugs over 5 years with positive TRAb. The TCR library was made from RNA that had been extracted from PBMCs in TRIzol. Peripheral blood, around 9.4 milliliters of it, was drawn into EDTA tubes. Building the TCR beta libraries relied on iRepertoire HTBI primers, and CDR3 regions underwent Arm-PCR. In TCRdb, the multiplex PCR reads were re-called with MiXCR into one record per CDR3 protein. The sample lists a few hundred thousand distinct CDR3 sequences; 20% to 25% were seen once. V trimming: 2 bases; J trimming: 3 bases; junction bases outside the gene matches: 5. Germline values: CDR1 SGHTS, CDR2 YDEGEE. This CDR3 region has 15 residues.

This receptor was obtained from a female donor with Graves disease. Sequences were derived from peripheral blood mononuclear cells (PBMCs), sampled when the disease was refractory, from a patient treated with antithyroid drugs. The rearrangement links TRBV5-8 to TRBJ1-2; TRBD1 matches at 9 bases. In DNA form, the CDR3 reads TGTGCCAGCAGCTTAGGGGGACAGGGCCACTATGGCTACACCTTC. Translating it yields CASSLGGQGHYGYTF.